This TCR beta chain was captured by sequencing in a study of chemoradiotherapy in HPV16-positive cancers. About the research overall: Candidate HPV-specific T-cell clones and common TCR motifs came from functional assays in a couple of HPV16-positive patients.

Per germline, CDR1 SGHNT and CDR2 YYREEE (reference sequence). Trimming took 4 bases from V and 10 from J, leaving 16 bases between them. This CDR3 has 13 amino acids. Comment on this clone: What it binds is unknown.

Study-level results: During treatment, candidate HPV-specific clones and E7-related motifs expanded in tumor.

Sequencing used immunoSEQ multiplex PCR; TCRdb keeps in-frame clones, though not all of them. The sample has fewer than 40,000 clones, approximately 89% seen once; the top ten hold around 5%. The receptor comes from a human donor with HPV-associated anogenital cancer. The V call is TRBV5-4, the J call TRBJ2-3, with D possibly being TRBD1 or TRBD2 (5 bases each). The material was blood, obtained from a patient who underwent chemoradiotherapy. The CDR3 DNA reads as TGTGCCAGCAGCCCGAAGGGGAGTGAGTCGCAGTATTTT. Translating gives CASSPKGSESQYF.